This T cell receptor (beta chain) is drawn from a study of lymphopenia after photon versus proton radiotherapy. Findings and limits, study-wide: After the lymphocyte nadir, photon-treated repertoires showed oligoclonal expansion, especially of CD8+ Temra cells. Survival link was tested only in deceased patients; proton benefit remains a possibility. Under photons, naive T cells and diversity fell while effector/memory populations rose.

Here immunoSEQ multiplex PCR was the method, and the copy in TCRdb shows in-frame clones only, minus some. The data contain about 20,000 clones, approximately 92% of them singletons. The germline gives CDR1 MNHNY, CDR2 SVGAGI (reference sequence). The length of the CDR3 is 14 residues. The ends lost 5 bases at V and 10 bases at J; junction bases unmatched: 7. Of note for this clone: The antigen remains unidentified.

Sample: peripheral blood, taken from a patient treated with photon-based radiotherapy. The sequence came from a woman aged 40 to 55 with cholangiocarcinoma. V is TRBV6-6 and J is TRBJ1-6, with TRBD1 identical over 8 bases. CDR3 sequence (DNA): TGTGCCAGCAGTACCGGACAGGGAGTATCACCCCTCCACTTT. This codes for CASSTGQGVSPLHF.